A single sample is the source of the 3 T cell receptor beta chains below, sequenced in a study of shared clonotypes between healthy human individuals. The table came from immunoSEQ multiplex PCR; TCRdb's copy has only in-frame clones and leaves some out. The table has a few million clones, 85% to 95% seen once. Sequenced material: naive CD4+ T cells sorted from blood. As to subset: CD45RA+ positively selected. These receptors all stem from a man between 18 and 29 years old in good health.

This chain links TRBV18 with TRBJ2-6, with D perhaps being TRBD1 or TRBD2 (5 bases each). CDR3 length: 18 amino acids. The germline gives CDR1 KGHSH, CDR2 LQKENI. The V end lost 0 bases, the J end lost 2 bases, and 14 bases lay between the germline ends. CDR3 DNA: TGTGCCAGCTCACCACCGGGGACCCTCAACCCTGGGGCCAACGTCCTGACTTTC. Protein product: CASSPPGTLNPGANVLTF. The full variable domain, completed using reference TRBV18 and TRBJ2-6, is NAGVMQNPRHLVRRRGQEARLRCSPMKGHSHVYWYRQLPEEGLKFMVYLQKENIIDESGMPKERFSAEFPKEGPSILRIQQVVRGDSAAYFCASSPPGTLNPGANVLTFGAGSRLTVL.

About this clone itself: Other DNA sequences from this sample encode an identical CDR3 as well. The V gene is TRBV19, the J gene TRBJ2-5; 10 bases are shared with TRBD2. The junction had 3 bases not matched to a gene; V was cut back by 4 bases and J by 1 base. CDR1 is LNHDA and CDR2 is SQIVND in the germline V gene (reference sequence). This CDR3 spans 15 amino acids. The CDR3 region has the DNA TGTGCCAGTAGTACCTTAGCGGGGGGCCAAGAGACCCAGTACTTC. Translation: CASSTLAGGQETQYF.

The V call is TRBV21-1, the J call TRBJ2-7. TRBV21-1 is a pseudogene. The length of the CDR3 is 10 residues. The CDR3 protein is CASSTYEQYF. As DNA, the CDR3 is TGTGCCAGCAGCACCTACGAGCAGTACTTC.